The 26 T cell receptor beta chains below all came from one sample that was sequenced in a study of beta chain features in type 1 diabetes (dated by TCRdb to about 2018). Library construction relied on the immunoSEQ multiplex PCR assay. The entire amount of isolated RNA was reverse transcribed using the High Capacity cDNA Reverse Transcription Kit, so the sequenced TCRB transcripts were expressed ones. TCRdb retrieved this table from immuneACCESS and kept in-frame rearrangements only. Not all clones are present; in checked studies, unresolved V genes account for under half, and no reason is known for the remainder. The sample has 150,000 to 200,000 clones on record, about 9.1% of them singletons. Of the sample, 2% to 2.5% is held by the ten largest clones. Sequencing was carried out using central memory CD4+ T cells from blood. The receptors here all came from a woman aged 18-29 years in good health.

The chain has TRBV11-3 and TRBJ2-3; a possible D gene is TRBD2 (5 bases). The germline V gene encodes CDR1 SGHNT and CDR2 YENEEA. The CDR3 is 15 amino acids. Trimming removed 5 bases from V and 4 bases from J, with 16 bases in between. The CDR3 sequence: CASSKGDLRADTQYF. DNA for the CDR3: TGTGCCAGCAGCAAAGGCGACTTGAGGGCAGATACGCAGTATTTT. Full variable domain (rest looked up from reference TRBV11-3 and TRBJ2-3): EAGVVQSPRYKIIEKKQPVAFWCNPISGHNTLYWYLQNLGQGPELLIRYENEEAVDDSQLPKDRFSAERLKGVDSTLKIQPAELGDSAVYLCASSKGDLRADTQYFGPGTRLTVL.

With regard to this clone: One junction end does not reproduce the germline sequence, and a read error may be involved. Here the CDR3 reads CASSQTRTGGIDF. Written as DNA, the CDR3 is TGTGCCAGCAGCCAAACAAGGACAGGGGGGATTGACTTC. The chain recombines TRBV7-2 with TRBJ2-5; 10 nucleotides match TRBD1. The CDR3 extends over 13 amino acids. The germline V gene encodes CDR1 SGHTA and CDR2 FQGNSA.

The genes are TRBV30 and TRBJ2-2; TRBD2 might be the D (6 bases). The CDR3 consists of 15 residues. Germline-derived CDR1 and CDR2 are GTSNPN and SVGIG (reference sequence). Trimming stripped 2 bases from V and 4 bases from J, with 14 bases between. CDR3 in DNA: TGTGCCTGGAGTTTTGGAGGGCAGGGCACCGGGGAGCTGTTTTTT. This gives the protein CAWSFGGQGTGELFF.

This clone showed up just a few times. V and J are TRBV7-8 and TRBJ1-2, with 8 bases fitting TRBD1. V shed 3 bases, J shed 7 bases, and the junction held 7 bases outside the gene matches. CDR3 size: 14 residues. The germline V gene has CDR1 SGHVS and CDR2 FQNEAQ. For the CDR3, the DNA is TGTGCCAGCAGCTTGGGGCAGGGGGCAGGTGGCTACACCTTC. Translation: CASSLGQGAGGYTF.

The J gene is TRBJ2-7, the V gene TRBV9; 8 bases agree with TRBD1. V was clipped by 6 bases and J by 5 bases; unmatched bases: 13. The germline CDR1 and CDR2 sequences are SGDLS and YYNGEE. The CDR3 has 15 residues. The DNA for the CDR3 is TGTGCCAGCACGGCACCCCGGACAGGGAGTAACGAGCAGTACTTC. It yields the protein CASTAPRTGSNEQYF. Full variable domain (missing parts from reference TRBV9 and TRBJ2-7): DSGVTQTPKHLITATGQRVTLRCSPRSGDLSVYWYQQSLDQGLQFLIQYYNGEERAKGNILERFSAQQFPDLHSELNLSSLELGDSALYFCASTAPRTGSNEQYFGPGTRLTVT.

This clone was seen more than once but under ten times. The V and J genes are TRBV27 and TRBJ2-2; D not certain. This CDR3 has 18 amino acids. Germline CDR1 MNHEY, CDR2 SMNVEV (reference sequence). V lost 5 bases and J 2 bases, leaving 21 bases between the germline ends. CDR3 coding DNA: TGTGCCAGCAGTCTTTACCCCATTGTGCAGGTTAACACCGGGGAGCTGTTTTTT. The encoded protein is CASSLYPIVQVNTGELFF.

The chain has TRBV7-3 and TRBJ2-7; perhaps TRBD2 as D (5 bases). The germline gives CDR1 SGHTA, CDR2 FQGTGA. V was pared by 4 bases and J by 1 base, with 8 bases between. There are 13 residues in the CDR3. This CDR3 is CASSSDLSYEQYF. CDR3 nucleotide sequence: TGTGCCAGCAGCTCGGACTTGTCCTACGAGCAGTACTTC.

This clone was observed a handful of times. The rearrangement uses TRBV30 and TRBJ1-4; 7 bases line up with TRBD1. The CDR3 has 15 amino acids. Germline V gives CDR1 GTSNPN, CDR2 SVGIG (reference sequence). J was trimmed by 7 bases and V by 3 bases; bases with no gene match: 11. CDR3 nucleotides: TGTGCCTGGAGCTGGGCGGCAGGGGGTAGTGAAAAACTGTTTTTT. Translating it yields CAWSWAAGGSEKLFF.

Only a few counts were recorded for this clone. The J gene is TRBJ1-1, the V gene TRBV30, with D possibly TRBD1 on 5 matching bases. The CDR3 sequence is 12 residues long. V shed 5 bases and J shed 12 bases, with 19 bases lying between them. From germline, CDR1 is GTSNPN and CDR2 SVGIG (reference sequence). The chain's CDR3 is CAWGAGPSITFF. The DNA for the CDR3 is TGTGCCTGGGGCGCAGGGCCGAGTATTACTTTCTTT.

This clone was observed a handful of times. CDR3 region: CASSARGTDTQYF. CDR3 bases: TGTGCCAGCAGTGCGAGAGGCACAGATACGCAGTATTTT. The chain combines TRBV27 with TRBJ2-3; the D is unclear. CDR1 is MNHEY and CDR2 is SMNVEV in the germline V gene (reference sequence). V was trimmed by 5 bases and J by 1 base, leaving 7 bases between them. The CDR3 spans 13 residues.

This clone was seen a few times. The chain combines TRBV2 with TRBJ2-2; D is possibly TRBD1 (6 bases). Germline V CDR1 and CDR2: SNHLY, FYNNEI. The CDR3 covers 14 residues. V gave up 2 bases and J gave up 6 bases, with 10 bases separating them. The CDR3 loop is CASSETGTPGELFF. In nucleotides, the CDR3 is TGTGCCAGCAGTGAAACCGGGACACCCGGGGAGCTGTTTTTT. The whole variable domain, remainder taken from reference TRBV2 and TRBJ2-2, is EPEVTQTPSHQVTQMGQEVILRCVPISNHLYFYWYRQILGQKVEFLVSFYNNEISEKSEIFDDQFSVERPDGSNFTLKIRSTKLEDSAMYFCASSETGTPGELFFGEGSRLTVL.

The rearrangement uses TRBV7-2 and TRBJ2-7; 11 bases line up with TRBD2. CDR1 and CDR2 (germline): SGHTA, FQGNSA. V trimming: 1 base; J trimming: 13 bases; junction bases outside the gene matches: 12. The CDR3 is 15 amino acids. The CDR3 loop is CASSLGTSGSPRAYF. In DNA, the CDR3 is TGTGCCAGCAGCTTAGGCACTAGCGGGAGCCCACGAGCCTACTTC.

This rearrangement joins TRBV10-3 to TRBJ1-5; TRBD1 agrees at 9 bases. V was clipped by 2 bases and J by 3 bases; unmatched bases: 2. Germline V gene lookup returns CDR1 ENHRY and CDR2 SYGVKD. The CDR3 sequence is 15 residues long. The CDR3 reads CAISETGGTNQPQHF. The CDR3 nucleotides read TGTGCCATCAGTGAGACAGGGGGCACCAATCAGCCCCAGCATTTT.

Only a few counts were recorded for this clone. The gene calls are TRBV4-2 and TRBJ1-5; D not resolved. V was clipped by 0 bases and J by 2 bases, with 11 bases between them. This CDR3 is 16 amino acids long. Germline-derived CDR1 and CDR2 are LGHNA and YNFKEQ. CDR3 DNA sequence: TGTGCCAGCAGCCAAGATTCATCAGTGGGCAATCAGCCCCAGCATTTT. It specifies CASSQDSSVGNQPQHF.

Only a few counts were recorded for this clone. The chain carries TRBV29-1 and TRBJ2-4, with D unresolved. Trimming left V 1 base short and J 1 base short, with 11 bases between. There are 15 residues in the CDR3. Per the germline V gene, CDR1 is SQVTM and CDR2 is ANQGSEA. The CDR3 DNA is TGCAGCGTTGAAGGTGGGCACGTGGCCAAAAACATTCAGTACTTC. This encodes CSVEGGHVAKNIQYF.

J is TRBJ2-6 and V is TRBV7-9, with D tentatively TRBD1 (7 bases). This CDR3 is 17 amino acids long. Germline V gene sequence: CDR1 SEHNR, CDR2 FQNEAQ (reference sequence). Trimming pared 5 bases from V and 4 bases from J, leaving 18 bases between. CDR3 residues: CASSPETGRGGANVLTF. The CDR3 region has the DNA TGTGCCAGCAGCCCTGAGACAGGGCGGGGCGGGGCCAACGTCCTGACTTTC.

This clone appeared a few times. The rearrangement joins TRBV28 to TRBJ2-7, with 14 bases that match TRBD2. The germline V gene encodes CDR1 MDHEN and CDR2 SYDVKM. The length of the CDR3 is 16 residues. The junction had 8 bases not matched to a gene; V was cut back by 6 bases and J by 4 bases. CDR3 DNA sequence: TGTGCCAGCAGCCCTAGACTAGCGGGAGGGCCTTACGAGCAGTACTTC. It is translated as CASSPRLAGGPYEQYF.

The chain couples TRBV14 to TRBJ2-4, with D possibly matching TRBD2 (6 bases). This CDR3 is built from 16 residues. From germline, CDR1 is SGHDN and CDR2 FVKESK. V was shortened by 1 base and J by 5 bases, with 15 bases between the two germline ends. The CDR3 DNA follows: TGTGCCAGCAGCCAAGCAGGAGGGGAGGTCGAAAACATTCAGTACTTC. It translates to CASSQAGGEVENIQYF.

V is TRBV7-9 and J is TRBJ2-7; 9 nucleotides agree with TRBD2. CDR1 and CDR2 from the germline V gene are SEHNR and FQNEAQ (reference sequence). The CDR3 covers 17 residues. V trimming: 5 bases; J trimming: 5 bases; junction bases outside the gene matches: 16. CDR3: CASSPGTSSLEDHEQYF. The CDR3 nucleotides are TGTGCCAGCAGCCCCGGGACTAGCTCCTTAGAAGACCACGAGCAGTACTTC. The full variable domain, rest sourced from reference TRBV7-9 and TRBJ2-7, is DTGVSQNPRHKITKRGQNVTFRCDPISEHNRLYWYRQTLGQGPEFLTYFQNEAQLEKSRLLSDRFSAERPKGSFSTLEIQRTEQGDSAMYLCASSPGTSSLEDHEQYFGPGTRLTVT.

This clone was detected a few times. The genes are TRBV7-2 and TRBJ2-3, with 10 bases fitting TRBD2. V was clipped by 1 base and J by 5 bases; unmatched bases: 9. This CDR3 has 17 amino acids. Germline lookup yields CDR1 SGHTA and CDR2 FQGNSA. This CDR3 is CASSLGQRGGFRDTQYF. The CDR3 DNA sequence: TGTGCCAGCAGCTTAGGCCAGCGGGGGGGGTTCAGAGATACGCAGTATTTT.

This clone has only a few counts. This chain joins TRBV6-5 and TRBJ2-1, with TRBD2 matching over 10 bases. V gave up 6 bases and J gave up 10 bases; unmatched junction bases: 12. From germline, CDR1 is MNHEY and CDR2 SVGAGI. The CDR3 is 15 amino acids. CDR3 loop: CASRRGLASAGEQFF. CDR3 DNA sequence: TGTGCCAGCAGACGGGGACTAGCGTCAGCCGGGGAGCAGTTCTTC.

This clone was recorded a few times. In nucleotides, the CDR3 is TGTGCCTGGAGTGCACTCGGGGTTAATGAAAAACTGTTTTTT. It yields the protein CAWSALGVNEKLFF. The rearrangement joins TRBV30 to TRBJ1-4; D uncertain. The CDR3 contains 14 residues. V shed 1 base and J shed 4 bases, with 10 bases lying between them. Looked up from germline, CDR1 is GTSNPN and CDR2 is SVGIG (reference sequence).

The sample holds a few counts of this clone. CDR3 sequence (DNA): TGTGCCAGCAGCTCCCCACAGGGATATAATTCACCCCTCCACTTT. Amino acid sequence: CASSSPQGYNSPLHF. The genes are TRBV7-9 and TRBJ1-6, with D perhaps TRBD1 (6 bases). The CDR3 is 15 residues long. V was shortened by 4 bases and J by 4 bases, with 11 bases between the two germline ends. Germline lookup yields CDR1 SEHNR and CDR2 FQNEAQ (reference sequence). Looking up the rest from reference TRBV7-9 and TRBJ1-6 gives the full variable domain: DTGVSQNPRHKITKRGQNVTFRCDPISEHNRLYWYRQTLGQGPEFLTYFQNEAQLEKSRLLSDRFSAERPKGSFSTLEIQRTEQGDSAMYLCASSSPQGYNSPLHFGNGTRLTVT.

The chain recombines TRBV7-2 with TRBJ2-7; a weak D match, TRBD1 (6 bases). Germline-derived CDR1 and CDR2 are SGHTA and FQGNSA. This CDR3 has 14 residues. Trimming pared 4 bases from V and 2 bases from J, leaving 12 bases between. The CDR3 sequence is CASSSQTGAYEQYF. The CDR3 region has the DNA TGTGCCAGCAGCTCGCAGACAGGCGCCTACGAGCAGTACTTC.

This clone has just a few counts. The J gene is TRBJ2-7, the V gene TRBV11-2; TRBD2 matches at 10 bases. CDR3 length: 13 amino acids. Trimming took 4 bases from V and 7 from J; bases not matched to a gene: 4. Germline V gene data show CDR1 as SGHAT and CDR2 as FQNNGV. The CDR3 DNA reads TGTGCCAGCAGCTGGGTAGCGGGAGGAGAGCAGTACTTC. It encodes CASSWVAGGEQYF. The whole variable domain, filled in from reference TRBV11-2 and TRBJ2-7, reads EAGVAQSPRYKIIEKRQSVAFWCNPISGHATLYWYQQILGQGPKLLIQFQNNGVVDDSQLPKDRFSAERLKGVDSTLKIQPAKLEDSAVYLCASSWVAGGEQYFGPGTRLTVT.

The chain combines TRBV4-3 with TRBJ1-2, with 9 bases identical to TRBD1. The CDR3 extends over 12 amino acids. Germline trimming cut 5 bases from V and 8 bases from J; bases unmatched to any gene: 3. From germline, CDR1 is LGHNA and CDR2 YSLEER. The CDR3 sequence is CASSFDRGGYTF. The DNA of the CDR3 is TGCGCCAGCAGCTTCGACAGGGGGGGCTACACCTTC.